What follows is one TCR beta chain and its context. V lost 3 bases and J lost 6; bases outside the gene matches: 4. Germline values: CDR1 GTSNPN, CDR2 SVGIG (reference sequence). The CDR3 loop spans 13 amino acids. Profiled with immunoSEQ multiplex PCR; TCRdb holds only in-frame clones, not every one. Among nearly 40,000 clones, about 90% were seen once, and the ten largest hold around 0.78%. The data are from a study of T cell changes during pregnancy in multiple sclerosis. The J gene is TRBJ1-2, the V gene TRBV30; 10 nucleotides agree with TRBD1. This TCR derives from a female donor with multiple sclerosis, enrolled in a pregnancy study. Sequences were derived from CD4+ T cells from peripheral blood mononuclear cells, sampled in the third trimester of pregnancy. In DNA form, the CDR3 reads TGTGCCTGGAGCGGACAGGGGGTTCATGGCTACACCTTC. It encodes CAWSGQGVHGYTF.